This TCR beta chain was sequenced in a study of T cell changes during pregnancy in multiple sclerosis. Trimming stripped 5 bases from V and 10 bases from J, with 14 bases between. The CDR3 extends over 12 amino acids. Germline-derived CDR1 and CDR2 are MNHEY and SMNVEV (reference sequence). The table came from immunoSEQ multiplex PCR; TCRdb's copy has only in-frame clones and leaves some out. The sample yields some 74,000 clones, about 92% seen once. The V call is TRBV27, the J call TRBJ1-1; D unclear. The material sequenced was peripheral blood, taken before pregnancy. The clonotype was recovered from a female donor with multiple sclerosis, enrolled in a pregnancy study. Written as DNA, the CDR3 is TGTGCCAGCAGTGGCAGGAATTACGTAGCTTTCTTT. It yields the protein CASSGRNYVAFF.